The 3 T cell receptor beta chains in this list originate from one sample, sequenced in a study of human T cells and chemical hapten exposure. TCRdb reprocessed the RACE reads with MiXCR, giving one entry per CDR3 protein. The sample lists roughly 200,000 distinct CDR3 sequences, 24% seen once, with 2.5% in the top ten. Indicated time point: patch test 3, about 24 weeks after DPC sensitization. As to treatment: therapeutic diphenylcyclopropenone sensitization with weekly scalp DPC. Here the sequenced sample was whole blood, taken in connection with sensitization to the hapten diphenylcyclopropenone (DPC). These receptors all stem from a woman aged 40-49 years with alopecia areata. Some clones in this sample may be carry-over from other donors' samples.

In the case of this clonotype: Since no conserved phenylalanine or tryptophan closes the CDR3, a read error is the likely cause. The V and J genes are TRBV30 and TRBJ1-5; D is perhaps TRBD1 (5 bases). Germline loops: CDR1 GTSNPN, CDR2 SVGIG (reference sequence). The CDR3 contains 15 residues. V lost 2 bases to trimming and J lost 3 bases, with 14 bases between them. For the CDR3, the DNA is TGTGCCTGGAGTCCCCGCGGGGGGATCAATCAGCCCCAGCATTTG. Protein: CAWSPRGGINQPQHL.

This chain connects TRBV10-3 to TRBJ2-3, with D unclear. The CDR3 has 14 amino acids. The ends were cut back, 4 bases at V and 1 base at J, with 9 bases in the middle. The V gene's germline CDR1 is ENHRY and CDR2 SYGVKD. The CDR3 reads CAISANGGTDTQYF. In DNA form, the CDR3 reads TGTGCCATCAGTGCGAATGGGGGCACAGATACGCAGTATTTT.

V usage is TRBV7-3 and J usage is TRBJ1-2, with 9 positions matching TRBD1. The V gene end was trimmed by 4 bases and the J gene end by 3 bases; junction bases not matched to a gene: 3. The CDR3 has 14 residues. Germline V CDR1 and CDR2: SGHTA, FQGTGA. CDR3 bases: TGTGCCAGCAGCTCGGGACAGGGAGACTATGGCTACACCTTC. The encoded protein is CASSSGQGDYGYTF.